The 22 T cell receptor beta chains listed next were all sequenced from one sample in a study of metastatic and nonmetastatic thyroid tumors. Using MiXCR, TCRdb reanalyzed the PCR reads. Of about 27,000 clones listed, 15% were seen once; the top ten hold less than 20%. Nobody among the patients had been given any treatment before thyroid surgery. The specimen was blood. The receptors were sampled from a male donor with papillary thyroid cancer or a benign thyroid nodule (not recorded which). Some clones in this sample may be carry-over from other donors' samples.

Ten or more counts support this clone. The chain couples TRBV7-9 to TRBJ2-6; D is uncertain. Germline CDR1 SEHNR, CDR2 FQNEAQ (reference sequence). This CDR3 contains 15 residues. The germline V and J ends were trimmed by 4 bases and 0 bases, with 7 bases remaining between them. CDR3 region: CASSSGLSGANVLTF. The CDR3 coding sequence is TGTGCCAGCAGCTCCGGTCTCTCTGGGGCCAACGTCCTGACTTTC.

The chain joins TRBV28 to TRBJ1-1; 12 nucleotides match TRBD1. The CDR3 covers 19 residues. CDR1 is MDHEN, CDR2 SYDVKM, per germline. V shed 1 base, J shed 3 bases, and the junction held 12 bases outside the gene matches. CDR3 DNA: TGTGCCAGCAGTTTATTGGCCCCCGGGACAGGGGGCGCGTACACTGAAGCTTTCTTT. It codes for CASSLLAPGTGGAYTEAFF.

The CDR3 region is CASSFYGGVVGPNTEAFF. CDR3 nucleotide sequence: TGTGCCAGCAGCTTCTACGGCGGGGTAGTGGGCCCTAACACTGAAGCTTTCTTT. The chain recombines TRBV11-2 with TRBJ1-1; no clear D. This CDR3 comprises 18 residues. V was cut by 3 bases and J by 2 bases, with 22 bases left in between. CDR1 is SGHAT, CDR2 FQNNGV, per germline.

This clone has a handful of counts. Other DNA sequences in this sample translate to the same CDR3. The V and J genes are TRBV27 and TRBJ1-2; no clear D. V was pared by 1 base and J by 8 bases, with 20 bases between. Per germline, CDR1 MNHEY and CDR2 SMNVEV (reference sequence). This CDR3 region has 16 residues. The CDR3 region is CASSLYSPEDLGGYTF. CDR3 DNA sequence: TGTGCCAGCAGTTTATATTCCCCAGAAGATCTAGGAGGCTACACCTTC.

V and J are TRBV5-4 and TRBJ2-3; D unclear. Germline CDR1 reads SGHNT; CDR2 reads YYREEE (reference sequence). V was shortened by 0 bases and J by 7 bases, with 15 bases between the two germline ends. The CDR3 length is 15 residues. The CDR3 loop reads CASSLDFGTTYTQYF. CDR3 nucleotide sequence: TGTGCCAGCAGCTTGGACTTCGGTACAACCTATACGCAGTATTTT.

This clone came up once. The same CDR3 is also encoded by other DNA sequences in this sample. CDR3 loop: CSANGGGGSQPQHF. Written as DNA, the CDR3 is TGCAGTGCCAACGGGGGCGGGGGGAGTCAGCCCCAGCATTTT. The V and J genes are TRBV20-1 and TRBJ1-5; weak D call: TRBD1 (6 bases). The V gene lost 6 bases and the J gene lost 6 bases, with 18 bases spanning the gap. The CDR3 totals 14 residues. Germline CDR1 and CDR2: DFQATT and SNEGSKA (reference sequence).

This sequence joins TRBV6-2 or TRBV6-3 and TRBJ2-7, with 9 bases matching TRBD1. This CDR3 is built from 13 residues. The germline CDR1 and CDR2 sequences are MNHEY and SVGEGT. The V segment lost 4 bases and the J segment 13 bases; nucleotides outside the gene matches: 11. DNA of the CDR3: TGTGCCAGCAGTTTATTATCTCTGGACAGGGGTTACTTC. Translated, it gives CASSLLSLDRGYF.

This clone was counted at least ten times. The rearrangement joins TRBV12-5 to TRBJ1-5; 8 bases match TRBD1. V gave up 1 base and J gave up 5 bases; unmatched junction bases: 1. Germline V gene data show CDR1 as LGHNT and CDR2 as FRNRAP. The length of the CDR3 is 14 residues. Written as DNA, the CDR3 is TGTGCTAGTGGTTTGGGACAGGGGTATCAGCCCCAGCATTTT. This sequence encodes CASGLGQGYQPQHF.

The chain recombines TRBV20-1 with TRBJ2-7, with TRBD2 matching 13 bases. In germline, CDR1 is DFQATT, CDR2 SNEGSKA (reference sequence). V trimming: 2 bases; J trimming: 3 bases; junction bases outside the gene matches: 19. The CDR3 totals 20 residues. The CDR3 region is CSARPLPGLAGTGRYYEQYF. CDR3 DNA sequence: TGCAGTGCTAGACCACTACCGGGACTAGCGGGAACGGGGAGGTACTACGAGCAGTACTTC.

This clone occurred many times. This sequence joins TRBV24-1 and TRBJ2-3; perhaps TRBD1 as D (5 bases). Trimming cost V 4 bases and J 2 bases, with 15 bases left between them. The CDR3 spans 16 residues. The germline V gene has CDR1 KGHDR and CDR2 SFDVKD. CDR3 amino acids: CATSDPLGHTTDTQYF. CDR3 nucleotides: TGTGCCACCAGTGACCCCCTCGGACACACCACAGATACGCAGTATTTT.

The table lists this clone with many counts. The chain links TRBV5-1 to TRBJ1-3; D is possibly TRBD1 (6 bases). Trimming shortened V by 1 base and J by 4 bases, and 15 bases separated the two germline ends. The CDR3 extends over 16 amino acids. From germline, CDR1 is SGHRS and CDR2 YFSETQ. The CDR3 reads CASSLTGTGGGNTIYF. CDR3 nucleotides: TGCGCCAGCAGCTTGACAGGGACCGGGGGGGGAAACACCATATATTTT. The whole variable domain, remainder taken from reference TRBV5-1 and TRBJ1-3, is KAGVTQTPRYLIKTRGQQVTLSCSPISGHRSVSWYQQTPGQGLQFLFEYFSETQRNKGNFPGRFSGRQFSNSRSEMNVSTLELGDSALYLCASSLTGTGGGNTIYFGEGSWLTVV.

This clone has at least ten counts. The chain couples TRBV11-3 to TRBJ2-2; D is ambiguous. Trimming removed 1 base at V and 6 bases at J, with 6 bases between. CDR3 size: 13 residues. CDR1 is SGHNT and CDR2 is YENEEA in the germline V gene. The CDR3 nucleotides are TGTGCCAGCAGCTTAGGACCCCCCGGGGAGCTGTTTTTT. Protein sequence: CASSLGPPGELFF.

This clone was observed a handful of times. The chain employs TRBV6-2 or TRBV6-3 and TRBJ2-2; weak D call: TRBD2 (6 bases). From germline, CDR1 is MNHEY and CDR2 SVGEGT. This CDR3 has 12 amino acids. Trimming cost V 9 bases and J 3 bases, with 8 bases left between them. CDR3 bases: TGTGCCAGTTTAGCGGACACCGGGGAGCTGTTTTTT. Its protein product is CASLADTGELFF.

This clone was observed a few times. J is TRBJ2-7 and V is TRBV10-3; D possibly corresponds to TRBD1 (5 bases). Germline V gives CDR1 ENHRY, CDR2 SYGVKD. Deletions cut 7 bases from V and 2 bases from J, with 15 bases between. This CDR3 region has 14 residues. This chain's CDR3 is CAIIPDMGAYEQYF. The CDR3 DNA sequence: TGTGCCATCATCCCGGACATGGGTGCCTACGAGCAGTACTTC.

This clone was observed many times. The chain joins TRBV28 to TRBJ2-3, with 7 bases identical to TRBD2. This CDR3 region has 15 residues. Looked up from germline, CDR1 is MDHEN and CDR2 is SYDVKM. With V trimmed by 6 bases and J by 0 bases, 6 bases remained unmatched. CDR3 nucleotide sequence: TGTGCCAGCAGACCCAGCGGGGCTAGCACAGATACGCAGTATTTT. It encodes CASRPSGASTDTQYF.

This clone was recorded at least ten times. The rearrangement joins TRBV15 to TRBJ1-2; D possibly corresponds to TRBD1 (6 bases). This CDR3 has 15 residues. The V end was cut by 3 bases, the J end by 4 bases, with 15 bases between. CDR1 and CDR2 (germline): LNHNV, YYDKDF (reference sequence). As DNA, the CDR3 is TGTGCCACCAGCAGCCGGGACATCTCTCGCTATGGCTACACCTTC. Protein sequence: CATSSRDISRYGYTF.

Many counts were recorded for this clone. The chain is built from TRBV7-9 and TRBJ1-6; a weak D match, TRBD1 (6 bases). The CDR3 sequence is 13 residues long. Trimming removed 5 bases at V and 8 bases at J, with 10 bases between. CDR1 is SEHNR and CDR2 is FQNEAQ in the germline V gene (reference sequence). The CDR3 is CASSTRQDSPLHF. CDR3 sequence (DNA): TGTGCCAGCAGCACAAGACAGGATTCACCCCTCCACTTT.

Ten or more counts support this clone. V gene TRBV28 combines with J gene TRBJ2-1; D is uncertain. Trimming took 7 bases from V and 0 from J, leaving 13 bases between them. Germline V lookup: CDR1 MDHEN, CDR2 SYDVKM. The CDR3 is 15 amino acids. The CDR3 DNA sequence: TGTGCCAGCACCCCCCCCGCGCACTCCTACAATGAGCAGTTCTTC. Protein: CASTPPAHSYNEQFF.

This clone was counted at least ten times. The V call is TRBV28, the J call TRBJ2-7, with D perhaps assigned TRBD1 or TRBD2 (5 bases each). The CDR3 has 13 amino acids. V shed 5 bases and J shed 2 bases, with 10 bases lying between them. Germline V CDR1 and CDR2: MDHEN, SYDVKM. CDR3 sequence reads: CASSHGTAYEQYF. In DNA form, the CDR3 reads TGTGCCAGCAGTCACGGGACGGCCTACGAGCAGTACTTC.

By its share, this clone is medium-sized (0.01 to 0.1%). The CDR3 region has the DNA TGTGCCAGCAGTTACGAGGATTGGCGGCTCAGCTCCTACGAGCAGTACTTC. It yields the protein CASSYEDWRLSSYEQYF. The chain links TRBV6-2 or TRBV6-3 to TRBJ2-7; D not certain. Germline CDR1 reads MNHEY; CDR2 reads SVGEGT. The CDR3 extends over 17 amino acids. Trimming pared 2 bases from V and 0 bases from J, leaving 17 bases between.

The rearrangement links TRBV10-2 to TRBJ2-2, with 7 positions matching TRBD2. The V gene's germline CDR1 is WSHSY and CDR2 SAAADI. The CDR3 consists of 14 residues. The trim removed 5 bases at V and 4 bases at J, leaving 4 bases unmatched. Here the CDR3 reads CASSNLAGTGELFF. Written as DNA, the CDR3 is TGCGCCAGCAGTAACTTAGCGGGCACCGGGGAGCTGTTTTTT.

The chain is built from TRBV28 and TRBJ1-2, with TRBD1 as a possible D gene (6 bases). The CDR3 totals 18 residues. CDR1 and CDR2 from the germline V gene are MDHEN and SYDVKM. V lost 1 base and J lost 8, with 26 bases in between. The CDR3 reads CASSLFLRGGASGEGYTF. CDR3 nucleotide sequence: TGTGCCAGCAGTTTATTTTTGAGGGGGGGGGCGTCGGGGGAAGGCTACACCTTC.